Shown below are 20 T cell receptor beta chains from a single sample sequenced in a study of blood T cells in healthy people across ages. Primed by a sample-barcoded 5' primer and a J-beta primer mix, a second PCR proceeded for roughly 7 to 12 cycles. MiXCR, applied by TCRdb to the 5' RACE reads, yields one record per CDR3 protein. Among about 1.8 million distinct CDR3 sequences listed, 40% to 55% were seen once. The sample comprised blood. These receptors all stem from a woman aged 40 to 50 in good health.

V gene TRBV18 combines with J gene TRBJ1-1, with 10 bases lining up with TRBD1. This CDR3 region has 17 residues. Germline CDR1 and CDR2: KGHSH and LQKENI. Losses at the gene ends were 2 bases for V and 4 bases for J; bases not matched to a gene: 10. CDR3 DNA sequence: TGTGCCAGCTCACCAAGTTCAACCGGGACAGGGGTCACTGAAGCTTTCTTT. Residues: CASSPSSTGTGVTEAFF.

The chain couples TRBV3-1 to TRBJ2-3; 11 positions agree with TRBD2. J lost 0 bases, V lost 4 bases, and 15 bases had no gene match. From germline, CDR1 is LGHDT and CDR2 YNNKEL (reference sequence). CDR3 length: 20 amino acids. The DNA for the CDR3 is TGTGCCAGCAGCCTTTCTATGACTAGCGGGGCCCCTCTTAGCACAGATACGCAGTATTTT. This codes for CASSLSMTSGAPLSTDTQYF.

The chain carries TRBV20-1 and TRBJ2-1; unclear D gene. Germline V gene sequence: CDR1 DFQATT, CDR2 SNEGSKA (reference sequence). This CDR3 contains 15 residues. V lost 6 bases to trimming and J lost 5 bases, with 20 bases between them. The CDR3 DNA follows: TGCAGTGCCGAGAGGACGGTGGGGATGGACAATGAGCAGTTCTTC. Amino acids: CSAERTVGMDNEQFF.

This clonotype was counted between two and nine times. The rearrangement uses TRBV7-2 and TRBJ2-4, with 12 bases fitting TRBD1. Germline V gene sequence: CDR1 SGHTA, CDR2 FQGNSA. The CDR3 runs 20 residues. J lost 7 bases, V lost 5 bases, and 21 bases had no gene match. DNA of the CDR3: TGTGCCAGCAGCCCCGGTGATAGGCGGGGACAGGGGGCGCGTGGGAACATTCAGTACTTC. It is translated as CASSPGDRRGQGARGNIQYF.

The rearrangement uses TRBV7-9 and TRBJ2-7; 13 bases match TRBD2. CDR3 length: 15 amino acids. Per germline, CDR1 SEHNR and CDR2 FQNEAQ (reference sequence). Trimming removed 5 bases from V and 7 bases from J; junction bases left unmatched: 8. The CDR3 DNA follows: TGTGCCAGCAGCATGACTAGCGGGGGGCCAAATGAGCAGTACTTC. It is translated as CASSMTSGGPNEQYF. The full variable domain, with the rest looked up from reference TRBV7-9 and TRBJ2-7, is DTGVSQNPRHKITKRGQNVTFRCDPISEHNRLYWYRQTLGQGPEFLTYFQNEAQLEKSRLLSDRFSAERPKGSFSTLEIQRTEQGDSAMYLCASSMTSGGPNEQYFGPGTRLTVT.

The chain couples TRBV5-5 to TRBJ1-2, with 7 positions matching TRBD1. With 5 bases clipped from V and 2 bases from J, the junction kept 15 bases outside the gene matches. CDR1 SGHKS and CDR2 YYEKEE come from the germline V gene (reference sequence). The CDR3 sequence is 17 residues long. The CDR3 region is CASSRPGGIPRNYGYTF. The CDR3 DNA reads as TGTGCCAGCAGTCGACCAGGGGGTATTCCTCGGAACTATGGCTACACCTTC.

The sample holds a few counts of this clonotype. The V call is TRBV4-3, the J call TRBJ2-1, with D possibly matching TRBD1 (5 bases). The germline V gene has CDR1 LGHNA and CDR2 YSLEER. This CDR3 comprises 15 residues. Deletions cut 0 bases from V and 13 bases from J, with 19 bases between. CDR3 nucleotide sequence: TGCGCCAGCAGCCAAGATTGGGGCAGACAAGAGACCCAGTTCTTC. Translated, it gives CASSQDWGRQETQFF.

The CDR3 here is CSVSRDREEKLFF. In nucleotides, the CDR3 is TGCAGCGTTAGCCGGGACAGGGAGGAAAAACTGTTTTTT. This chain uses TRBV29-1 with TRBJ1-4; 9 bases are a match to TRBD1. CDR1 is SQVTM and CDR2 is ANQGSEA in the germline V gene. This CDR3 is 13 amino acids long. V dropped 5 bases and J dropped 8; count of bases not matched to a gene: 6.

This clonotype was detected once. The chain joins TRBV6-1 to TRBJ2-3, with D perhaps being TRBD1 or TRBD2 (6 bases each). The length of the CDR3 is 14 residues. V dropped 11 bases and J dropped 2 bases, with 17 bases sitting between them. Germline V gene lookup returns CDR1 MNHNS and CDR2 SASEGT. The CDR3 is CAGHAGHNTDTQYF. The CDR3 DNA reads TGTGCCGGGCACGCGGGACATAACACAGATACGCAGTATTTT.

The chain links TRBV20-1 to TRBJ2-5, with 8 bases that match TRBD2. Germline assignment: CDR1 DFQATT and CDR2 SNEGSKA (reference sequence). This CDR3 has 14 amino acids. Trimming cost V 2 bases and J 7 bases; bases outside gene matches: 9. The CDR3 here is CSARLRGDEGTQYF. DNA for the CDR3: TGCAGTGCTAGATTGCGGGGGGACGAGGGGACCCAGTACTTC.

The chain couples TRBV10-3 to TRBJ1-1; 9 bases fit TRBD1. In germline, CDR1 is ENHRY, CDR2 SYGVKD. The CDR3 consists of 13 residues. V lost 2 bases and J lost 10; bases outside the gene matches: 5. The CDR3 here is CAISEPGTGTAFF. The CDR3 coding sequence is TGTGCCATCAGTGAGCCGGGGACAGGGACAGCTTTCTTT.

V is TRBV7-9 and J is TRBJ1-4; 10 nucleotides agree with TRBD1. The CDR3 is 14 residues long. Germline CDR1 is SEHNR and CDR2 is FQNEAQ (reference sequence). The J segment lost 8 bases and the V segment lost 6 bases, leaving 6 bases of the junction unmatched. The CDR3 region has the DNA TGTGCCAGCAGTTCCCGGGACAGGGGCGAAAAACTGTTTTTT. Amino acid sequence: CASSSRDRGEKLFF.

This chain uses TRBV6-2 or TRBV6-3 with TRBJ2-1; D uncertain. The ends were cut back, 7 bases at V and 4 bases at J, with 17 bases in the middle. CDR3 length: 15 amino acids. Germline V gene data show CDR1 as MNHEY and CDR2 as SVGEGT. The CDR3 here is CASIQTPVFYNEQFF. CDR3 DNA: TGTGCCAGCATACAGACTCCTGTGTTTTACAATGAGCAGTTCTTC.

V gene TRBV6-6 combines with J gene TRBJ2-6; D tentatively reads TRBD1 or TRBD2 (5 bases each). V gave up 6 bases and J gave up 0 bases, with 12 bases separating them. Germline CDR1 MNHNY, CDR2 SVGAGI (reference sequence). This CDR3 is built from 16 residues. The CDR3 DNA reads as TGTGCCAGCAGGTCCGGGGCTTCCTCTGGGGCCAACGTCCTGACTTTC. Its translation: CASRSGASSGANVLTF.

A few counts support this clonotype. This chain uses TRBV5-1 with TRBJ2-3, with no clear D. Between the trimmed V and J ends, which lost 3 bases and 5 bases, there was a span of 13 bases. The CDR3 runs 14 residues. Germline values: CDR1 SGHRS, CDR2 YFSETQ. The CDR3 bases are TGCGCCAGCAGCTCCGAGACCCCACGAGATACGCAGTATTTT. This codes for CASSSETPRDTQYF.

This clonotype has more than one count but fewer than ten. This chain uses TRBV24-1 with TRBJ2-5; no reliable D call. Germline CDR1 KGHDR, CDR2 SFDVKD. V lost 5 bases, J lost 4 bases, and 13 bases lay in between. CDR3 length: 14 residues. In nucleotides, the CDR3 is TGTGCCACCAGTGTGGGTCCCGTGACAGAGACCCAGTACTTC. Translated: CATSVGPVTETQYF.

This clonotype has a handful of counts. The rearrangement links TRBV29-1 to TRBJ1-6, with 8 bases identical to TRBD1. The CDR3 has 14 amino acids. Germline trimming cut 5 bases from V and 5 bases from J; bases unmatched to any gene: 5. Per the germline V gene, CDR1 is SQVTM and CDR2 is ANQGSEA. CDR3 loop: CSVSTGAHNSPLHF. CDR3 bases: TGCAGCGTTTCGACAGGGGCGCATAATTCACCCCTCCACTTT. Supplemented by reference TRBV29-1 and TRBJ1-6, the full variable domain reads SAVISQKPSRDICQRGTSLTIQCQVDSQVTMMFWYRQQPGQSLTLIATANQGSEATYESGFVIDKFPISRPNLTFSTLTVSNMSPEDSSIYLCSVSTGAHNSPLHFGNGTRLTVT.

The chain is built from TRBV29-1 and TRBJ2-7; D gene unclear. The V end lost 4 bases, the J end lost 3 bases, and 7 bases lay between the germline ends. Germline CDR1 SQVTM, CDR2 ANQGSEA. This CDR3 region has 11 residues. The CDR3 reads CSVVLVYEQYF. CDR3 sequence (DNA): TGCAGCGTTGTGTTAGTCTACGAGCAGTACTTC.

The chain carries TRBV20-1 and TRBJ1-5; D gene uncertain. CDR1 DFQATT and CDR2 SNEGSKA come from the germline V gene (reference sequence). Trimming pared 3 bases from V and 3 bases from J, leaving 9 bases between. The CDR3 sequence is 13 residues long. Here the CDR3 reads CSASPRFNQPQHF. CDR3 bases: TGCAGTGCTAGCCCAAGGTTCAATCAGCCCCAGCATTTT.

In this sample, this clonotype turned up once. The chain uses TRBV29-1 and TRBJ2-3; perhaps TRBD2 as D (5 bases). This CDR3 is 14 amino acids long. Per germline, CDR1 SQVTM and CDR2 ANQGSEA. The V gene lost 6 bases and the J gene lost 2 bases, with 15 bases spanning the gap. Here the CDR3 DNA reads TGCAGCGTCGCACCGGGAACATCCACAGATACGCAGTATTTT. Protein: CSVAPGTSTDTQYF.